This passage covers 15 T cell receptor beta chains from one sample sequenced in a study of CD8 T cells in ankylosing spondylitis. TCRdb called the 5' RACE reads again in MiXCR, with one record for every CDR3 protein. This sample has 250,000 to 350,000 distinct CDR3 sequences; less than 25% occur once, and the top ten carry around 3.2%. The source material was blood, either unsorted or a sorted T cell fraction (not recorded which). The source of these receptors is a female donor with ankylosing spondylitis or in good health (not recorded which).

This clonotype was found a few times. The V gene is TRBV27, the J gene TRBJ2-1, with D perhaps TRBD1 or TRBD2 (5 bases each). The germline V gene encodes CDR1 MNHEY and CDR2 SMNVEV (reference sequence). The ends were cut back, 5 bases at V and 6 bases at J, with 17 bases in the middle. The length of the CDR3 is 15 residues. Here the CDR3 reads CASSLRDRVVNEQFF. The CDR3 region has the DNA TGTGCCAGCAGTCTTCGGGACCGCGTGGTCAATGAGCAGTTCTTC.

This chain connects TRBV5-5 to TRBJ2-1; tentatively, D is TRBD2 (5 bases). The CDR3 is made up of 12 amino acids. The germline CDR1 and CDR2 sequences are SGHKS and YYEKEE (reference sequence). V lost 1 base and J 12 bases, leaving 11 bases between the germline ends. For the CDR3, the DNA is TGTGCCAGCAGCTTGATCACTAGTGCGCAGTTCTTC. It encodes CASSLITSAQFF.

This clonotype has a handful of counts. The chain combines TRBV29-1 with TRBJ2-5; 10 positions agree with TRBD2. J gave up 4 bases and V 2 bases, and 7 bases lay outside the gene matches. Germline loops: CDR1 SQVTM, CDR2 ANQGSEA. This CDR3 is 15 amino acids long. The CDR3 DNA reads TGCAGCGTTGAAACTCTAGCGGGAGTTGGAGAGACCCAGTACTTC. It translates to CSVETLAGVGETQYF.

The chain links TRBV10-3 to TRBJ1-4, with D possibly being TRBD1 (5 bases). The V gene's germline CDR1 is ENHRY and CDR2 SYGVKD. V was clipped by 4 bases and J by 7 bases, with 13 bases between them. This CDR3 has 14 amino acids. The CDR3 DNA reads TGTGCCATCAGTGTAAACCTTGGGGGTGAAAAACTGTTTTTT. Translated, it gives CAISVNLGGEKLFF.

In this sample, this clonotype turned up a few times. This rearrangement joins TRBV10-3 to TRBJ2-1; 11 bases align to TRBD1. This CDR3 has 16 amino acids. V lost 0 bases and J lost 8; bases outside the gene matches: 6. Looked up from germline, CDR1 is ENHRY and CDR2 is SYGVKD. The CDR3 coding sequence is TGTGCCATCAGTGAGTCCCCGGGACAGGGGGTCTATGAGCAGTTCTTC. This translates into CAISESPGQGVYEQFF.

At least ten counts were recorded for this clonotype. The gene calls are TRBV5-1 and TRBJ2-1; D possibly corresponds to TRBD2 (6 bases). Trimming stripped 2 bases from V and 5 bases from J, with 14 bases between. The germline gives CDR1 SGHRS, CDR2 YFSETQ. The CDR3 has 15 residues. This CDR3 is CASSFGGWGDNEQFF. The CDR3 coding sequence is TGCGCCAGCAGCTTCGGCGGGTGGGGGGACAATGAGCAGTTCTTC.

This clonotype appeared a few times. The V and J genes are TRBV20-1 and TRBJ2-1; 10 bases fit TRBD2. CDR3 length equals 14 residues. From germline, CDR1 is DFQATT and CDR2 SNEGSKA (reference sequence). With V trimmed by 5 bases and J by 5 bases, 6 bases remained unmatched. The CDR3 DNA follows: TGCAGTGCTTTGACTAGCGGGTACGACAATGAGCAGTTCTTC. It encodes CSALTSGYDNEQFF.

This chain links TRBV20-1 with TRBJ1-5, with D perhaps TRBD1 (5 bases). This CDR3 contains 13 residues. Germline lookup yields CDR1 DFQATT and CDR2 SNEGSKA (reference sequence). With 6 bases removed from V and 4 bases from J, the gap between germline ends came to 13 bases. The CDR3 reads CSAGTLGNQPQHF. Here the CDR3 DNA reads TGCAGTGCCGGGACTTTAGGAAATCAGCCCCAGCATTTT.

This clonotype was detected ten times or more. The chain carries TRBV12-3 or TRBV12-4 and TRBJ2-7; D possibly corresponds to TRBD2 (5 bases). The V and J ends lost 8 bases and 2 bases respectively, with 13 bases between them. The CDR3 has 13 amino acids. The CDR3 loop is CASRPPGAYEQYF. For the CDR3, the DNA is TGTGCCAGCCGACCCCCCGGGGCCTACGAGCAGTACTTC.

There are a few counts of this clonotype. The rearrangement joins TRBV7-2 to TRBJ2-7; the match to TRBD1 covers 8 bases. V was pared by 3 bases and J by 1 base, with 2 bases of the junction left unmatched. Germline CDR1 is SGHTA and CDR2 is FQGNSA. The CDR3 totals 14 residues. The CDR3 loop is CASSLTGASYEQYF. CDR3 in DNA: TGTGCCAGCAGCTTGACAGGGGCTTCCTACGAGCAGTACTTC. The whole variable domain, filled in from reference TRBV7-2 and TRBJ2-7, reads GAGVSQSPSNKVTEKGKDVELRCDPISGHTALYWYRQSLGQGLEFLIYFQGNSAPDKSGLPSDRFSAERTGGSVSTLTIQRTQQEDSAVYLCASSLTGASYEQYFGPGTRLTVT.

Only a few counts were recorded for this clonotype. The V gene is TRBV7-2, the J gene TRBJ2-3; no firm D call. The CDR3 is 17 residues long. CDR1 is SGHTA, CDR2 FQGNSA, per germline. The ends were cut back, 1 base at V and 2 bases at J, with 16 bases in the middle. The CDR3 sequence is CASSLVAWPTNTDTQYF. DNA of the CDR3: TGTGCCAGCAGCTTAGTAGCATGGCCTACGAACACAGATACGCAGTATTTT.

The CDR3 protein is CASKRDTTDTQYF. The DNA of the CDR3 is TGTGCCAGCAAGCGGGACACCACAGATACGCAGTATTTT. The genes are TRBV12-3 or TRBV12-4 and TRBJ2-3; TRBD2 might be the D (7 bases). V lost 7 bases and J 2 bases, leaving 10 bases between the germline ends. This CDR3 spans 13 amino acids.

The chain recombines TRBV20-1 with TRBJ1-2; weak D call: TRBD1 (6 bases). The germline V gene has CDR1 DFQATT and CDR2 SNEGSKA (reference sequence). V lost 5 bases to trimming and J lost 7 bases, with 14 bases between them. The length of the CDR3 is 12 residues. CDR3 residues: CSAGNRELGYTF. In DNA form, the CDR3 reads TGCAGTGCTGGAAACAGGGAGCTTGGCTACACCTTC.

CDR3 in DNA: TGCAGTTTAAGGGCAGATAGCAATCAGCCCCAGCATTTT. Protein product: CSLRADSNQPQHF. V is TRBV20-1 and J is TRBJ1-5, with D hard to call. Per the germline V gene, CDR1 is DFQATT and CDR2 is SNEGSKA (reference sequence). V lost 8 bases and J lost 0, with 11 bases in between. This CDR3 has 13 amino acids.

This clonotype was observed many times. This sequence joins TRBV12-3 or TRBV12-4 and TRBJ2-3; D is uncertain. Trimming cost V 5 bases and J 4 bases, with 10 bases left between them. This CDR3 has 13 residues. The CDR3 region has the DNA TGTGCCAGCAGTCTGCCCCCCGCAGATACGCAGTATTTT. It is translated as CASSLPPADTQYF.